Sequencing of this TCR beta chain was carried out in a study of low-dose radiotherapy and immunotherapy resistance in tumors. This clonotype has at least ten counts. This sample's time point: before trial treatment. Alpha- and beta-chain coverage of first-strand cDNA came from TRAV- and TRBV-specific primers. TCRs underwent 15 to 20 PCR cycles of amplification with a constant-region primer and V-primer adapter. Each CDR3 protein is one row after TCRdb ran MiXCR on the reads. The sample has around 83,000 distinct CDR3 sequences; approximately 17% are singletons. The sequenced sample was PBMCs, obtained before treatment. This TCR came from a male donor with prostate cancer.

CDR3 in amino acids: CSATSGAQETQYF. Written as DNA, the CDR3 is TGCAGTGCTACTAGCGGAGCCCAAGAGACCCAGTACTTC. The gene calls are TRBV20-1 and TRBJ2-5; 7 nucleotides match TRBD2. Germline V gene lookup returns CDR1 DFQATT and CDR2 SNEGSKA (reference sequence). Losses at the gene ends were 4 bases for V and 1 base for J; bases not matched to a gene: 3. This CDR3 has 13 residues.